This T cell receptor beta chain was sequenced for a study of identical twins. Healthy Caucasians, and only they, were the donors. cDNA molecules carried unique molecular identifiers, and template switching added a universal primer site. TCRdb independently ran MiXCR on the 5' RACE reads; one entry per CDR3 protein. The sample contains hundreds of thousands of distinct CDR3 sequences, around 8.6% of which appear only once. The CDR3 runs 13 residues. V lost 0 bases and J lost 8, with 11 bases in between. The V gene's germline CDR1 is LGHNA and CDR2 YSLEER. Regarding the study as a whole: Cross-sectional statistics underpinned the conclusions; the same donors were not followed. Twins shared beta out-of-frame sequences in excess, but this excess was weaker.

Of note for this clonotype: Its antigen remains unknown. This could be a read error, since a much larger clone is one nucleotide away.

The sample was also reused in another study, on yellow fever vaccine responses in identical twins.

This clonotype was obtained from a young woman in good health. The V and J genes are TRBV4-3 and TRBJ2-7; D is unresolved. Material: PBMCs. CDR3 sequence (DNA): TGCGCCAGCAGCCAAGATCTGGGTTGGAAGCAGTACTTC. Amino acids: CASSQDLGWKQYF.